These 8 T cell receptor beta chains were sequenced from one sample in a study of persistence of HIV-infected CD4 T cells (dated by TCRdb to the early 2020s). These receptors have no identified antigens. The immunoSEQ hsTCRB assay version 4 in survey mode was used to sequence TCRbeta repertoires from genomic DNA. Entries here come from immuneACCESS through TCRdb and include only in-frame sequences with V and J called. Some clones fail to appear in such tables; in the studies checked, an unresolved V gene covers under half of the shortfall, and the cause of the remainder is unknown. This sample holds tens of thousands of clones; less than 85% were observed only once. The ten most abundant clones make up roughly 1.7% of the sample. In the paper's terms, the treatment or condition label means: suppressive antiretroviral therapy. A pool of overlapping 15-mer peptides from HIV-1 Gag, at around 1 ug per peptide per mL, was used to stimulate the cells. Memory populations depleted of antigen-responding cells were obtained by sorting nonresponding CD40L-negative CD69-negative CD45RO-high memory CD4+ T cells.

The source was CD4+ T cells sorted from PBMCs after roughly 18-hour stimulation, collected from a patient who received antiretroviral therapy. What this sample's cell subset or site label stands for: CD40L-CD69- CD45RO-high memory CD4 T cells not responding to Gag peptides. The receptors derive from an adult man with HIV who was CMV-seropositive.

This chain links TRBV12-5 with TRBJ1-2, with 7 nucleotides matching TRBD1. This CDR3 contains 15 residues. Germline CDR1 LGHNT, CDR2 FRNRAP. Trimming removed 3 bases from V and 5 bases from J; junction bases left unmatched: 9. The CDR3 spells CASGFTGAVRYGYTF. In DNA form, the CDR3 reads TGTGCTAGTGGTTTTACAGGGGCCGTCCGTTATGGCTACACCTTC.

This clone has a single count. This chain links TRBV7-9 with TRBJ2-2; a weak D match, TRBD2 (6 bases). CDR3 length: 15 residues. V was cut by 5 bases and J by 3 bases, with 13 bases left in between. Germline CDR1 is SEHNR and CDR2 is FQNEAQ (reference sequence). The CDR3 DNA reads as TGTGCCAGCAGCAGGGGACCGGGGGACACCGGGGAGCTGTTTTTT. Its protein is CASSRGPGDTGELFF.

In its sample, this clone was seen once. The chain combines TRBV19 with TRBJ2-3; the D gene could be TRBD1 or TRBD2 (5 bases each). In germline, CDR1 is LNHDA, CDR2 SQIVND (reference sequence). There are 16 residues in the CDR3. V shed 5 bases and J shed 2 bases, with 17 bases lying between them. The CDR3 region is CASSDYRRSDTDTQYF. The CDR3 coding sequence is TGTGCCAGTAGTGACTACAGGAGATCAGACACAGATACGCAGTATTTT.

The chain carries TRBV29-1 and TRBJ1-2; unclear D gene. CDR3 size: 11 residues. Germline values: CDR1 SQVTM, CDR2 ANQGSEA. V lost 0 bases and J lost 2, with 1 base in between. The CDR3 here is CSVEENYGYTF. Written as DNA, the CDR3 is TGCAGCGTTGAAGAAAACTATGGCTACACCTTC.

The chain uses TRBV6-5 and TRBJ2-1; tentatively, D is TRBD1 (6 bases). Germline V gene sequence: CDR1 MNHEY, CDR2 SVGAGI. The germline V and J ends were trimmed by 5 bases and 7 bases, with 18 bases remaining between them. The CDR3 length is 15 residues. CDR3 DNA: TGTGCCAGCAGTCCGGAAACTAACCAGGGGAATGAGCAGTTCTTC. Protein: CASSPETNQGNEQFF.

V is TRBV28 and J is TRBJ1-2; the D gene is possibly TRBD1 (5 bases). Germline V CDR1 and CDR2: MDHEN, SYDVKM. The CDR3 extends over 13 amino acids. V was cut by 5 bases and J by 4 bases, with 11 bases left in between. In DNA, the CDR3 is TGTGCCAGCAGTAATCAGGGAATCTATGGCTACACCTTC. Protein product: CASSNQGIYGYTF.

V is TRBV7-2 and J is TRBJ1-4; D remains ambiguous. From germline, CDR1 is SGHTA and CDR2 FQGNSA. The CDR3 sequence is 14 residues long. The V end was cut by 5 bases, the J end by 8 bases, with 15 bases between. CDR3 coding DNA: TGTGCCAGCAGCCCCCAAGTGAATGGGGAAAAACTGTTTTTT. It translates to CASSPQVNGEKLFF.

The chain couples TRBV5-1 to TRBJ2-2; D is undetermined. V dropped 2 bases and J dropped 7 bases, with 12 bases sitting between them. The CDR3 is 14 residues long. Germline V lookup: CDR1 SGHRS, CDR2 YFSETQ. CDR3 nucleotides: TGCGCCAGCAGCTTAGACGGTCGTGGCGGGGAGCTGTTTTTT. It yields the protein CASSLDGRGGELFF.